This entry lists 24 T cell receptor beta chains sequenced from one sample in a study of monozygotic twins with inflammatory bowel disease. TCRdb reprocessed the 5' RACE reads and stores each CDR3 protein as one record, lacking DNA. In all, the sample yields approximately 390,000 distinct CDR3 sequences. Sequenced material: blood. All receptors derive from a human donor with ulcerative colitis or Crohn's disease, or a healthy co-twin of an affected twin (not recorded which).

The chain uses TRBV10-3 and TRBJ1-5; TCRdb's assignment of TRBD1 cannot be checked, as there is no DNA. The CDR3 spans 14 residues. CDR1 and CDR2 (germline): ENHRY, SYGVKD. CDR3 in amino acids: CAISEKTPGKPQHF.

This chain connects TRBV5-5 to TRBJ1-2. CDR1 and CDR2 from the germline V gene are SGHKS and YYEKEE (reference sequence). CDR3 size: 12 residues. The CDR3 region is CASSPVSPGYTF.

This rearrangement joins TRBV20-1 to TRBJ2-2; TCRdb outputs TRBD2, but without DNA this stays unchecked. The CDR3 has 16 residues. The germline V gene has CDR1 DFQATT and CDR2 SNEGSKA (reference sequence). CDR3: CSARDAGRSNTGELFF.

This chain uses TRBV5-1 with TRBJ2-3; TCRdb designates TRBD2, a call that cannot be tested without DNA. This CDR3 is built from 17 residues. From germline, CDR1 is SGHRS and CDR2 YFSETQ. Here the CDR3 reads CASSSQLAEISTDTQYF.

The chain combines TRBV5-1 with TRBJ2-5; TCRdb's D call, TRBD1, is unchecked because there is no DNA. The V gene's germline CDR1 is SGHRS and CDR2 YFSETQ. This CDR3 has 14 amino acids. Here the CDR3 reads CASSRDRAQETQYF.

This CDR3 is CASSPTGYGEQYF. V is TRBV7-7 and J is TRBJ2-7; TCRdb calls TRBD1, which cannot be checked without DNA. This CDR3 is 13 amino acids long. Germline V lookup: CDR1 SSHAT, CDR2 FNYEAQ (reference sequence).

V usage is TRBV12-3 or TRBV12-4 and J usage is TRBJ1-3; no DNA is available, so the TRBD1 call from TCRdb remains unchecked. CDR3 length: 13 amino acids. This chain's CDR3 is CASSFPGRNTIYF.

V usage is TRBV12-3 or TRBV12-4 and J usage is TRBJ2-1; the D gene TCRdb calls, TRBD1, cannot be checked with no DNA. This CDR3 comprises 16 residues. The CDR3 loop reads CASSPLGGVINNEQFF.

The chain is built from TRBV20-1 and TRBJ2-3; TCRdb selects TRBD2, and the lack of DNA leaves this call unchecked. The CDR3 runs 14 residues. Germline V gives CDR1 DFQATT, CDR2 SNEGSKA (reference sequence). CDR3 region: CSGGTSGIADTQYF.

The V and J genes are TRBV10-1 and TRBJ1-2; there is no DNA to check the TCRdb D call of TRBD1. The CDR3 runs to 13 residues. Germline loops: CDR1 WNHNN, CDR2 SYGVQD (reference sequence). The CDR3 loop is CASSPGHLSGYTF.

The chain links TRBV10-3 to TRBJ1-1. This CDR3 spans 14 amino acids. The V gene's germline CDR1 is ENHRY and CDR2 SYGVKD. CDR3 protein: CAIVRELSNTEAFF.

The CDR3 loop reads CSVDRGGNTIYF. The rearrangement links TRBV29-1 to TRBJ1-3; TCRdb's assignment of TRBD1 cannot be checked, as there is no DNA. The CDR3 has 12 amino acids. CDR1 is SQVTM, CDR2 ANQGSEA, per germline.

V is TRBV18 and J is TRBJ1-2. The CDR3 contains 14 residues. The V gene's germline CDR1 is KGHSH and CDR2 LQKENI. The chain's CDR3 is CASSPTTVSESYTF.

V and J are TRBV11-2 and TRBJ1-3; TCRdb's D gene call, TRBD1, goes unchecked for lack of DNA. This CDR3 has 17 residues. Germline CDR1 is SGHAT and CDR2 is FQNNGV. CDR3 amino acids: CASSPTDRAYSGNTIYF.

The CDR3 protein is CASSLDLTSLNYGYTF. This chain links TRBV11-2 with TRBJ1-2. CDR3 length: 16 residues. The germline gives CDR1 SGHAT, CDR2 FQNNGV.

The chain uses TRBV5-1 and TRBJ2-1; TCRdb names TRBD2, which stays unverified in the absence of DNA. The germline gives CDR1 SGHRS, CDR2 YFSETQ. The CDR3 spans 15 residues. The CDR3 reads CASSSGTSLKSEQFF.

The rearrangement uses TRBV6-5 and TRBJ2-5. Germline values: CDR1 MNHEY, CDR2 SVGAGI. This CDR3 contains 11 residues. CDR3 protein: CASSYLETQYF.

The V call is TRBV4-2, the J call TRBJ1-2; TCRdb proposes TRBD1, but this gene call is untestable without DNA. Germline lookup yields CDR1 LGHNA and CDR2 YNFKEQ. The CDR3 has 13 residues. The CDR3 reads CASSQEAGGGYTF.

The V call is TRBV29-1, the J call TRBJ2-1; TCRdb's assignment of TRBD1 cannot be checked, as there is no DNA. Germline CDR1 SQVTM, CDR2 ANQGSEA. The CDR3 has 15 residues. This CDR3 is CSVEEVPGPVGEQFF.

The chain carries TRBV27 and TRBJ2-2; the D call from TCRdb, TRBD1, cannot be confirmed without DNA. The CDR3 is made up of 15 amino acids. Looked up from germline, CDR1 is MNHEY and CDR2 is SMNVEV (reference sequence). CDR3 in amino acids: CASSGGSTLRRELFF.

The rearrangement links TRBV18 to TRBJ2-1; the TCRdb D gene call, TRBD1, has no DNA to confirm it. The CDR3 is made up of 11 amino acids. In germline, CDR1 is KGHSH, CDR2 LQKENI. This CDR3 is CASSLETGEFF.

The rearrangement joins TRBV11-2 to TRBJ2-7; TCRdb calls TRBD2, which cannot be checked without DNA. Germline V gives CDR1 SGHAT, CDR2 FQNNGV. There are 13 residues in the CDR3. CDR3 sequence: CASSKTAGVLQYF.

The rearrangement links TRBV7-3 to TRBJ2-1; checking the TCRdb D call of TRBD2 is not possible without DNA. The CDR3 loop spans 17 amino acids. Germline V gene data show CDR1 as SGHTA and CDR2 as FQGTGA. The chain's CDR3 is CASSSWTSGRASNEQFF.

The chain links TRBV20-1 to TRBJ1-5. The germline V gene has CDR1 DFQATT and CDR2 SNEGSKA (reference sequence). CDR3 length equals 15 residues. The CDR3 reads CSARDGGFSNQPQHF.